This entry concerns a single T cell receptor (beta chain). Per the germline V gene, CDR1 is MDHEN and CDR2 is SYDVKM. This CDR3 is 18 amino acids long. The V and J ends lost 3 bases and 8 bases, in that order; junction bases with no gene match: 15. The sample originates from a study of blood T cell repertoires in COVID-19. Study in general: PBMCs, B-cell-depleted T cells, or T cells were the source of the cDNA or gDNA that made up the material.

TCRdb's copy holds only in-frame clones and misses some; the assay was immunoSEQ multiplex PCR. In the table there are approximately 300,000 clones, roughly 90% of which are singletons. It was during active infection that Seattle patients were enrolled and then longitudinally followed. Sequenced sample: peripheral blood. The TCR comes from a woman in her thirties or forties with COVID-19, enrolled during active disease. The chain has TRBV28 and TRBJ2-1; 11 bases match TRBD2. In nucleotides, the CDR3 is TGTGCCAGCAGTTTGCCAGTGCCGGGACTAGCGGAGAGCTATGAGCAGTTCTTC. Encoded protein: CASSLPVPGLAESYEQFF. Based on the CDR3 plus reference TRBV28 and TRBJ2-1, the full variable domain is DVKVTQSSRYLVKRTGEKVFLECVQDMDHENMFWYRQDPGLGLRLIYFSYDVKMKEKGDIPEGYSVSREKKERFSLILESASTNQTSMYLCASSLPVPGLAESYEQFFGPGTRLTVL.